This TCR beta chain was retrieved from a study of T cells in Graves' hyperthyroidism and ophthalmopathy. The CDR3 regions of TCR beta were amplified from RNA transcripts. HTBI primers drove first-round RT-PCR of the TCR CDR3. MiXCR, run by TCRdb on the multiplex PCR reads, gives a single entry per CDR3 protein. Here the sample spans about 610,000 distinct CDR3 sequences, roughly 14% being singletons. Disease lasting under 3 months, a NOSPECS grade of at least 4, and a Clinical Activity Score of at least 3 were features of the ophthalmopathy patients. General study points: A 13 V-J model separated ophthalmopathy from stable hyperthyroidism. Most expanded thyroid clonotypes above 0.001 recurred in blood.

This clonotype appeared many times. Its antigen is currently unknown. This sequence was found in a woman in her forties with Graves' ophthalmopathy. Sequencing was carried out using blood.

The CDR3: CASSWGFQETQYF. The CDR3 DNA follows: TGTGCCAGCAGTTGGGGGTTCCAAGAGACCCAGTACTTC. The chain uses TRBV12-3 or TRBV12-4 and TRBJ2-5; D possibly matches TRBD1 or TRBD2 (5 bases each). The CDR3 is 13 residues long. V dropped 4 bases and J dropped 1 base, with 7 bases sitting between them.